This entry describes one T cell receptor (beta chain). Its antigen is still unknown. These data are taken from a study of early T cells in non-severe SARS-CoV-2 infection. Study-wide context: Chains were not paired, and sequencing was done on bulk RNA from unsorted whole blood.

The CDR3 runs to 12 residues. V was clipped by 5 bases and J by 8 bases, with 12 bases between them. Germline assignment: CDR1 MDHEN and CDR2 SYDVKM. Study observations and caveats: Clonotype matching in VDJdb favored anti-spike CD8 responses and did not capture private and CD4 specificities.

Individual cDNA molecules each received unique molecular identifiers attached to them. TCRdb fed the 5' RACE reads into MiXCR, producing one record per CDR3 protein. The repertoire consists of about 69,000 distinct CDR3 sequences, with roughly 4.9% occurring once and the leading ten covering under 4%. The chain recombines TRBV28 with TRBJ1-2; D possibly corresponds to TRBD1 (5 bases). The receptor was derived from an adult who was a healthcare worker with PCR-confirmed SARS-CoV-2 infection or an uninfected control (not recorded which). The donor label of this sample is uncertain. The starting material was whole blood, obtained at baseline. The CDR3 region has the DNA TGTGCCAGCAGTCCCCCCAGGGACGGCTACACCTTC. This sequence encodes CASSPPRDGYTF.